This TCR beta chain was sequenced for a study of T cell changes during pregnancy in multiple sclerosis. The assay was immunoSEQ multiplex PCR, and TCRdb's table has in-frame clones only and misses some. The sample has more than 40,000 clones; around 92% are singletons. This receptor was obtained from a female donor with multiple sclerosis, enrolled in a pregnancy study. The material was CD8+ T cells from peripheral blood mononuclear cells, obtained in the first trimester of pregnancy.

The CDR3, as DNA: TGTGCCAGCAGCTTCGGGAGTTACGAGCAGTACTTC. This sequence encodes CASSFGSYEQYF. The chain has TRBV13 and TRBJ2-7; possible D gene TRBD2, 6 bases. Germline CDR1 and CDR2: PRHDT and FYEKMQ (reference sequence). This CDR3 is 12 amino acids long. V lost 3 bases and J 4 bases, leaving 7 bases between the germline ends.